This T cell receptor beta chain was sequenced during a study of cytomegalovirus exposure and HLA in healthy donors. Study-wide context: Approximately 170 million T cells yielded 110 million or so unique TCR beta sequences in earlier analysis.

Germline V gene lookup returns CDR1 LNHDA and CDR2 SQIVND (reference sequence). V dropped 5 bases and J dropped 4; count of bases not matched to a gene: 11. The CDR3 consists of 16 residues. Concerning this clone itself: Its matching antigen is unknown.

The PCR employed 60 Vbeta primers together with 13 Jbeta primers. Clones were sequenced by immunoSEQ multiplex PCR, and TCRdb holds only the in-frame ones, with some missing. The table lists about 170,000 clones, 65% to 90% of them singletons. Findings of the study overall: It was approximately 160 TCR beta chains that were listed as cytomegalovirus-associated.

The chain couples TRBV19 to TRBJ2-3; 8 nucleotides line up with TRBD1. Sequencing used PBMCs. The sequence was obtained from a male donor in good health and CMV-seronegative. Written as DNA, the CDR3 is TGTGCCAGTAGTCCACGCCGGCAGGGGGCCCCAGATACGCAGTATTTT. Protein sequence: CASSPRRQGAPDTQYF.